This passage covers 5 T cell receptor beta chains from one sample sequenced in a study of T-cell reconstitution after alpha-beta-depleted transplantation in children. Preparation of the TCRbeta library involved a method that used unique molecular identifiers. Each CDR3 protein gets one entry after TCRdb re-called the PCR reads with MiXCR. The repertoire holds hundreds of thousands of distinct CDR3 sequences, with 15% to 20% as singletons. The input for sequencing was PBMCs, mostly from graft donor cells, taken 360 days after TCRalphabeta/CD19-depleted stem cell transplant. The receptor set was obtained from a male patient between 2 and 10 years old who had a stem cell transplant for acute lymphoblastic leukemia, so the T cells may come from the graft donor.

CDR3: CSAMELAGATDTQYF. The DNA for the CDR3 is TGCAGTGCTATGGAGCTAGCGGGTGCCACAGATACGCAGTATTTT. J is TRBJ2-3 and V is TRBV20-1; 8 bases match TRBD2. Germline-derived CDR1 and CDR2 are DFQATT and SNEGSKA (reference sequence). This CDR3 is built from 15 residues. V shed 4 bases and J 2 bases; nucleotides not matched to a gene: 8.

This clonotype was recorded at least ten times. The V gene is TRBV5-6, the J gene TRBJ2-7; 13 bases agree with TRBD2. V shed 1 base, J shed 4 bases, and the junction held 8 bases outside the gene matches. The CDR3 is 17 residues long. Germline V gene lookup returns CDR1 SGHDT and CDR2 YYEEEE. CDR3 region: CASSLSLGGLAGYEQYF. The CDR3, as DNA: TGTGCCAGCAGCTTGAGCCTAGGGGGACTAGCGGGATACGAGCAGTACTTC.

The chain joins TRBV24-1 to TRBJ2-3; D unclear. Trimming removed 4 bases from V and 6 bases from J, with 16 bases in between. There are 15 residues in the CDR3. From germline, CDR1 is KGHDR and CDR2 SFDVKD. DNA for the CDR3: TGTGCCACCAGTGAAAGGCGGTCCGCGATGGATACGCAGTATTTT. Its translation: CATSERRSAMDTQYF.

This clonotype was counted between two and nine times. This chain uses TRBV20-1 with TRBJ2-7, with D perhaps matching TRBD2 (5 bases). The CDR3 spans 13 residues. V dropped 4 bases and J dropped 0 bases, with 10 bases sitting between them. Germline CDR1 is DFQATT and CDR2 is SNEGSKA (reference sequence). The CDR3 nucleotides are TGCAGTGCTACTCCGGGGATCTCCTACGAGCAGTACTTC. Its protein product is CSATPGISYEQYF.

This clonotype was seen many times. The CDR3 region is CAISDGSGPTSYNEQFF. CDR3 sequence (DNA): TGTGCCATCAGTGATGGTAGCGGCCCCACATCCTACAATGAGCAGTTCTTC. The rearrangement links TRBV10-3 to TRBJ2-1; D is perhaps TRBD2 (6 bases). This CDR3 spans 17 amino acids. The V end lost 3 bases, the J end lost 1 base, and 16 bases lay between the germline ends. CDR1 ENHRY and CDR2 SYGVKD come from the germline V gene.